This T cell receptor beta chain was captured by sequencing in a study of post-analysis software for immune sequencing data. Study-level points and caveats: In patients, about 5 TRBV segments were more frequent than in controls, with TRBV5-6, TRBV5-1 and TRBV20-1 among them.

A word on this clonotype: Antigen unknown.

Libraries were made from TCR beta cDNA, and they carried unique molecular identifiers. TCRdb re-called the PCR reads through MiXCR, storing one row per CDR3 protein. The repertoire holds some 690,000 distinct CDR3 sequences, with just under 30% as singletons. From germline, CDR1 is SGHAT and CDR2 FQNNGV. V was pared by 1 base and J by 1 base, with 7 bases of the junction left unmatched. CDR3 size: 17 residues. The rearrangement uses TRBV11-2 and TRBJ2-3, with 8 bases identical to TRBD1. This clonotype was obtained from a girl between 5 and 17 years old with multiple sclerosis. Input material: blood. The CDR3 coding sequence is TGTGCCAGCAGCTTAGGTCGTCAGGGGGCGGGCACAGATACGCAGTATTTT. It is translated as CASSLGRQGAGTDTQYF.